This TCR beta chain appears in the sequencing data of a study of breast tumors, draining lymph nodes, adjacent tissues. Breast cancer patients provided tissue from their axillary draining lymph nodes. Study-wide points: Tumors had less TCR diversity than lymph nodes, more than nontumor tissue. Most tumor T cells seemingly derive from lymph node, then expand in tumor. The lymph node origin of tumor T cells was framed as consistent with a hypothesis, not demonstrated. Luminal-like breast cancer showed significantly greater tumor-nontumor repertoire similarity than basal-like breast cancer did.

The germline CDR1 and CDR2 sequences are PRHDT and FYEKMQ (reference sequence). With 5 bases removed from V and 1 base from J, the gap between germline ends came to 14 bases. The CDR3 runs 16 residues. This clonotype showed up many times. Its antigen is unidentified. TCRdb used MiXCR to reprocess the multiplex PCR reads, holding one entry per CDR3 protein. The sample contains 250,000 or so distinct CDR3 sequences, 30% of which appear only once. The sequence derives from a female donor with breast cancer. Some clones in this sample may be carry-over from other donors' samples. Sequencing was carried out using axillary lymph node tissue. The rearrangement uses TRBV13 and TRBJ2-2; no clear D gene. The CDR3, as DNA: TGTGCCAGCAGCCGACCTAGATTTGGGAACACCGGGGAGCTGTTTTTT. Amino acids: CASSRPRFGNTGELFF.